The clone carrying this T cell receptor beta chain was seen more than once but under ten times. Antigen: not known. Deletions cut 4 bases from V and 8 bases from J, with 15 bases between. This CDR3 is built from 15 residues. Germline CDR1 is SGHTA and CDR2 is FQGNSA. Produced via immunoSEQ multiplex PCR; TCRdb's table is partial and in-frame only. The sample lists approximately 100,000 clones, roughly 57% occurring once. This sample is drawn from a study of cytotoxic CD8 clonotypes in ibrutinib-treated CLL. Study results and limitations: Clonality rose at ibrutinib response, held steady in sustained remission, and fell toward baseline at progression. Baseline clonality, higher than in age-matched healthy donors, tracked circulating CD8+ T-cell counts.

The sample in question was PBMCs, obtained after 24 months of ibrutinib treatment. V is TRBV7-2 and J is TRBJ1-6; D not resolved. The TCR sequence derives from a human donor with chronic lymphocytic leukemia. The CDR3 reads CASSYVWNIDSPLHF. The CDR3 bases are TGTGCCAGCAGCTACGTATGGAACATTGATTCACCCCTCCACTTT. The whole variable domain, remainder taken from reference TRBV7-2 and TRBJ1-6, is GAGVSQSPSNKVTEKGKDVELRCDPISGHTALYWYRQSLGQGLEFLIYFQGNSAPDKSGLPSDRFSAERTGGSVSTLTIQRTQQEDSAVYLCASSYVWNIDSPLHFGNGTRLTVT.